The clone carrying this T cell receptor beta chain was seen just once. Its specificity is unknown. The sample belongs to a study of PD-L1 blockade in urothelial cancer. Study summary: At 3 weeks (second dose) and 6 weeks after starting treatment, blood was analyzed.

The assay was immunoSEQ multiplex PCR, and TCRdb's table has in-frame clones only and misses some. The sample lists under 130,000 clones, roughly 84% occurring once. Patients had locally advanced or metastatic urothelial carcinoma. Findings and limits, study-wide: Blood clones associated with the tumor expanded more at 3 weeks in durable-benefit patients.

Trimming removed 3 bases at V and 0 bases at J, with 8 bases between. Germline CDR1 reads KGHSH; CDR2 reads LQKENI. There are 15 residues in the CDR3. The receptor was derived from a man in his fifties with urothelial cancer. The V and J genes are TRBV18 and TRBJ2-2; D is unclear. The sequenced sample was PBMCs, obtained around atezolizumab (anti-PD-L1) treatment. The CDR3 sequence: CASSPILANTGELFF. The DNA of the CDR3 is TGTGCCAGCTCACCGATCCTAGCGAACACCGGGGAGCTGTTTTTT.